Only a few counts were recorded for the clone carrying this TCR beta chain. The antigen is unknown. Germline V gene data show CDR1 as LGHNA and CDR2 as YNFKEQ. The CDR3 runs to 16 residues. The germline V and J ends were trimmed by 0 bases and 5 bases, with 16 bases remaining between them. The sample is drawn from a study of identical twins. Notes on the study in general: Twin-shared out-of-frame alpha sequences were enriched for low generation probability. Conclusions rested on cross-sectional statistics rather than following the same donors.

From the 5' RACE reads, TCRdb called clonotypes with MiXCR, one entry per CDR3 protein. The sample records approximately 1.8 million distinct CDR3 sequences, under 35% being singletons. The receptor's source is a newborn girl in good health. Sequencing was carried out using cord blood. The chain has TRBV4-2 and TRBJ2-5, with D possibly being TRBD2 (5 bases). For the CDR3, the DNA is TGTGCCAGCAGCCAAGATGGTAACGGGGTGGGGGAGACCCAGTACTTC. Translation gives CASSQDGNGVGETQYF.